Below are 16 T cell receptor beta chains sequenced from a single sample in a study of T-cell memory formation after mild COVID-19. A single record per CDR3 protein comes from TCRdb applying MiXCR to the 5' RACE reads. This sample has 250,000 or so distinct CDR3 sequences; about a sixth occur once, and the top ten carry 20% to 25%. The sample comprised PBMCs or a T cell subset sorted from them (not recorded which). These receptors were obtained from a man aged 18-30 years who had mild COVID-19 (a few samples of this study predate the infection). Cell type and time point are not known.

This clonotype came up many times. The chain links TRBV7-2 to TRBJ2-5; D uncertain. The CDR3 extends over 14 amino acids. CDR1 is SGHTA and CDR2 is FQGNSA in the germline V gene. V was cut by 0 bases and J by 5 bases, with 10 bases left in between. The CDR3 loop reads CASSLAGRPETQYF. The CDR3 region has the DNA TGTGCCAGCAGCTTAGCTGGTAGGCCTGAGACCCAGTACTTC.

The CDR3 coding sequence is TGTGCCAGCAGCCCCGGGACACGGGACTATGGCTACACCTTC. Protein sequence: CASSPGTRDYGYTF. The genes are TRBV13 and TRBJ1-2; D may be TRBD1 (6 bases). V lost 5 bases and J lost 3, with 13 bases in between. From germline, CDR1 is PRHDT and CDR2 FYEKMQ (reference sequence). There are 14 residues in the CDR3.

This clonotype was recorded a few times. V gene TRBV5-6 combines with J gene TRBJ1-5; D is perhaps TRBD1 (6 bases). The V and J ends lost 4 bases and 7 bases respectively, with 15 bases between them. This CDR3 spans 14 amino acids. CDR1 and CDR2 from the germline V gene are SGHDT and YYEEEE. The CDR3 sequence: CASSENRAWQPQHF. The CDR3 bases are TGTGCCAGCAGCGAGAACAGGGCCTGGCAGCCCCAGCATTTT.

This clonotype was seen a few times. The CDR3 reads CASSQAGSYEQYF. DNA of the CDR3: TGTGCCAGCAGCCAGGCTGGCAGCTACGAGCAGTACTTC. The chain joins TRBV7-3 to TRBJ2-7; D call uncertain. The CDR3 has 13 amino acids. Germline V CDR1 and CDR2: SGHTA, FQGTGA. V lost 5 bases and J 3 bases, leaving 11 bases between the germline ends.

This clonotype has only a few counts. This chain links TRBV19 with TRBJ1-1; the D gene is possibly TRBD1 (5 bases). Germline CDR1 LNHDA, CDR2 SQIVND (reference sequence). Trimming left V 7 bases short and J 8 bases short, with 17 bases between. The CDR3 has 13 residues. This CDR3 reads CASTRGWGSEAFF. The CDR3 DNA follows: TGTGCCAGTACCCGAGGTTGGGGGTCCGAAGCTTTCTTT.

V and J are TRBV6-6 and TRBJ2-7; the match to TRBD2 covers 9 bases. The CDR3 is 15 residues long. The germline V gene has CDR1 MNHNY and CDR2 SVGAGI (reference sequence). V lost 0 bases and J lost 6; bases outside the gene matches: 6. CDR3 nucleotide sequence: TGTGCCAGCAGTTACTCGAGCCTAGCGGGGAGCGAGCAGTACTTC. Protein: CASSYSSLAGSEQYF.

V and J are TRBV7-2 and TRBJ2-7, with TRBD2 matching over 10 bases. This CDR3 contains 17 residues. Germline CDR1 SGHTA, CDR2 FQGNSA. With 0 bases clipped from V and 2 bases from J, the junction kept 7 bases outside the gene matches. In nucleotides, the CDR3 is TGTGCCAGCAGCTTAGCGGGAGTTCTAGCGGGGGCCTACGAGCAGTACTTC. It is translated as CASSLAGVLAGAYEQYF.

The rearrangement links TRBV6-2 or TRBV6-3 to TRBJ2-2; the match to TRBD1 covers 10 bases. CDR3 length equals 19 residues. V shed 6 bases and J 3 bases; nucleotides not matched to a gene: 16. Germline assignment: CDR1 MNHEY and CDR2 SVGEGT. The CDR3 reads CASSPLTGGGRGYTGELFF. DNA of the CDR3: TGTGCCAGCAGCCCTTTGACAGGGGGCGGAAGAGGGTACACCGGGGAGCTGTTTTTT.

This clonotype was observed a few times. The J gene is TRBJ2-2, the V gene TRBV4-3; D may be TRBD2 (5 bases). The CDR3 extends over 17 amino acids. In germline, CDR1 is LGHNA, CDR2 YSLEER. V lost 0 bases and J lost 2, with 13 bases in between. The CDR3 DNA reads as TGCGCCAGCAGCCAAGAGGTCTCGGGGATCAACACCGGGGAGCTGTTTTTT. It codes for CASSQEVSGINTGELFF.

A few counts support this clonotype. This chain joins TRBV5-6 and TRBJ2-3, with D possibly matching TRBD1 (6 bases). CDR3 length: 15 amino acids. The germline V and J ends were trimmed by 4 bases and 3 bases, with 15 bases remaining between them. Germline CDR1 and CDR2: SGHDT and YYEEEE. As DNA, the CDR3 is TGTGCCAGCAGCAACGGCCTGAGGGGGACAGATACGCAGTATTTT. Protein: CASSNGLRGTDTQYF.

The rearrangement links TRBV6-2 or TRBV6-3 to TRBJ2-7; TRBD2 might be the D (7 bases). Germline V gives CDR1 MNHEY, CDR2 SVGEGT. Trimming cost V 0 bases and J 6 bases, with 12 bases left between them. The length of the CDR3 is 14 residues. CDR3: CASSYSGGGVEQYV. The CDR3 bases are TGTGCCAGCAGTTACTCAGGCGGGGGCGTCGAGCAGTACGTC.

The rearrangement links TRBV7-3 to TRBJ2-3, with D perhaps matching TRBD2 (7 bases). The germline V gene encodes CDR1 SGHTA and CDR2 FQGTGA. V dropped 0 bases and J dropped 5 bases, with 12 bases sitting between them. CDR3 length: 15 residues. This chain's CDR3 is CASSLTGGPGDTQYF. The CDR3 DNA reads TGTGCCAGCAGCTTAACCGGGGGGCCCGGAGATACGCAGTATTTT.

V is TRBV2 and J is TRBJ1-2; D remains unclear. The CDR3 consists of 13 residues. The V end was cut by 3 bases, the J end by 3 bases, with 8 bases between. Germline V gene sequence: CDR1 SNHLY, CDR2 FYNNEI. The CDR3 loop is CASSDSAYYGYTF. CDR3 DNA sequence: TGTGCCAGCAGTGATTCGGCTTACTATGGCTACACCTTC.

In regard to this clonotype: A read error may account for a junction end that differs from germline. The chain is built from TRBV7-2 and TRBJ2-7; D is tentatively TRBD1 or TRBD2 (5 bases each). The CDR3 extends over 14 amino acids. Germline CDR1 reads SGHTA; CDR2 reads FQGNSA. The CDR3 here is CARSSGTPPREQYF. The CDR3 nucleotides are TGTGCCCGCAGCTCCGGGACCCCACCCCGGGAGCAGTACTTC. The full variable domain, with the rest looked up from reference TRBV7-2 and TRBJ2-7, is GAGVSQSPSNKVTEKGKDVELRCDPISGHTALYWYRQSLGQGLEFLIYFQGNSAPDKSGLPSDRFSAERTGGSVSTLTIQRTQQEDSAVYLCARSSGTPPREQYFGPGTRLTVT.

This clonotype was observed a few times. The chain uses TRBV24-1 and TRBJ1-1; no definite D call. This CDR3 is built from 12 residues. Germline V gene sequence: CDR1 KGHDR, CDR2 SFDVKD. Trimming cost V 3 bases and J 1 base, with 2 bases left between them. The CDR3 region has the DNA TGTGCCACCAGTGATGGGAACACTGAAGCTTTCTTT. Residues: CATSDGNTEAFF.

The chain employs TRBV6-6 and TRBJ2-5, with 7 bases matching TRBD1. CDR3 length: 14 amino acids. Trimming removed 6 bases from V and 4 bases from J; junction bases left unmatched: 8. Looked up from germline, CDR1 is MNHNY and CDR2 is SVGAGI (reference sequence). The CDR3 DNA follows: TGTGCCAGCAGCTACACGACAGGGCGAGAGACCCAGTACTTC. Its translation: CASSYTTGRETQYF.